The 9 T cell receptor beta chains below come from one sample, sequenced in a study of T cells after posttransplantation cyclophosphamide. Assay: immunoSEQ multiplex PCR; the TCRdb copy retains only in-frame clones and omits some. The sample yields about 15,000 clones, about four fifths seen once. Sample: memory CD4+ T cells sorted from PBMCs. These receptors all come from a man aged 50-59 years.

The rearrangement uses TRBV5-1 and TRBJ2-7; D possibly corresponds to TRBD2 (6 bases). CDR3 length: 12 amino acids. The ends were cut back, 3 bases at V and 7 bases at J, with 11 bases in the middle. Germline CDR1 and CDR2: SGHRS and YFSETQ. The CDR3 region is CASSYGRKEQYF. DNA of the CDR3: TGCGCCAGCAGCTATGGGAGGAAAGAGCAGTACTTC.

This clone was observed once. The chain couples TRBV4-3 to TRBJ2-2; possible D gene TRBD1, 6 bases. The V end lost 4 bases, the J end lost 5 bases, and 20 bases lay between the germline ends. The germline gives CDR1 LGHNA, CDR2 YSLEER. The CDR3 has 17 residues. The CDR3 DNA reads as TGCGCCAGCAGCCGCTCCTCCACGGGACACGGAACCGGGGAGCTGTTTTTT. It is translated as CASSRSSTGHGTGELFF.

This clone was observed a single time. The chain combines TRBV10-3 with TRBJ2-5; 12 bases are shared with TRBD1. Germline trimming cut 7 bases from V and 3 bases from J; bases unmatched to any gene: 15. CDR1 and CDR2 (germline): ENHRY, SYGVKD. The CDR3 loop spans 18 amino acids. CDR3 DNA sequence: TGTGCCATCAAGGGGACAGGGGGCGCTGAGTCGGGGGAAGAGACCCAGTACTTC. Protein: CAIKGTGGAESGEETQYF.

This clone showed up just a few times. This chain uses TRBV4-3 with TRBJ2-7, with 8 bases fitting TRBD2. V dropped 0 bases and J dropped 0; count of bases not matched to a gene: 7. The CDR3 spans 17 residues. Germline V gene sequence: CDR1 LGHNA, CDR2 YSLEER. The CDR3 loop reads CASSQEVPSGGSYEQYF. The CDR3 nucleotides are TGCGCCAGCAGCCAAGAGGTCCCCAGCGGGGGCTCCTACGAGCAGTACTTC.

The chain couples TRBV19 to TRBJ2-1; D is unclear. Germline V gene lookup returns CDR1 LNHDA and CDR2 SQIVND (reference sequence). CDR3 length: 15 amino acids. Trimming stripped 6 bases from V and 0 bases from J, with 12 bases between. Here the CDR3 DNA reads TGTGCCAGTAGCCCAAGAACCAGCTCCTACAATGAGCAGTTCTTC. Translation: CASSPRTSSYNEQFF.

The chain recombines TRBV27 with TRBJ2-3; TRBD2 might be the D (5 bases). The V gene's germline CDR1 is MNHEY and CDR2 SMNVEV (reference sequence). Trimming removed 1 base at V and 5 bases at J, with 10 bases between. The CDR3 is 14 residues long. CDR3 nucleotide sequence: TGTGCCAGCAGTTTATACGGGATTAAAGATACGCAGTATTTT. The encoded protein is CASSLYGIKDTQYF.

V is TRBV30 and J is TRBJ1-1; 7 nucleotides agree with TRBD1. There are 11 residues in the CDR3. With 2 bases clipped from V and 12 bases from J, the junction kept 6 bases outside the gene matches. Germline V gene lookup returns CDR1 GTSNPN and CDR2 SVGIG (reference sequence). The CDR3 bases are TGTGCCTGGAGTCCTACAGGGGTGACTTTCTTT. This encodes CAWSPTGVTFF.

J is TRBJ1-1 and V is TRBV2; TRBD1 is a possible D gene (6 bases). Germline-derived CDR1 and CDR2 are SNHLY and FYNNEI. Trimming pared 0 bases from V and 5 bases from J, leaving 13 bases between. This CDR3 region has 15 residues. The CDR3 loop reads CASSEAGGRGTEAFF. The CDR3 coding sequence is TGTGCCAGCAGTGAAGCGGGGGGGCGCGGGACTGAAGCTTTCTTT.

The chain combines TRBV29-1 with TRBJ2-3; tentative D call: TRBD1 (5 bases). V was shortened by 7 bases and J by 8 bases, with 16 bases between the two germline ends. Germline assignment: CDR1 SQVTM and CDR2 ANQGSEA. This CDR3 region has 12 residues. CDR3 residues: CSADPGHLTQYF. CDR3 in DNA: TGCAGCGCCGACCCTGGACATCTTACGCAGTATTTT.